This record covers a single T cell receptor beta chain. Its target is not known. The data belong to a study of shared clonotypes between healthy human individuals. Regarding the study as a whole: Investigators collected only blood, and repertoires in tissues likely differ.

Researchers partitioned CD4+ cells into CD45RA+ naive and CD45RA-negative memory subsets. Trimming took 0 bases from V and 9 from J, leaving 12 bases between them. Germline V gives CDR1 MNHNY, CDR2 SVGAGI (reference sequence). This CDR3 region has 14 residues. Produced via immunoSEQ multiplex PCR; TCRdb's table is partial and in-frame only. The sample has about 1.1 million clones, approximately 80% seen once. The sequencing input was memory CD4+ T cells from PBMCs. Noted subset: CD45RA-negative fraction. The source is a man aged 18 to 30 in good health. Some clones in this sample may be carry-over from other donors' samples. The rearrangement links TRBV6-6 to TRBJ2-1, with D perhaps assigned TRBD1 or TRBD2 (5 bases each). The CDR3 loop is CASSYSLRGAEQFF. CDR3 DNA sequence: TGTGCCAGCAGTTACTCGCTAAGAGGGGCTGAGCAGTTCTTC.